The 20 T cell receptor beta chains in this list originate from one sample, sequenced in a study of blood T cells in healthy people across ages. Primers used in a second PCR of roughly 7 to 12 cycles were a sample-barcoded 5' primer and a J-beta primer mix. A single record per CDR3 protein comes from TCRdb applying MiXCR to the 5' RACE reads. The sample lists about 650,000 distinct CDR3 sequences; about 34% were seen once. The sample consisted of blood. The source is an elderly woman in good health.

On this clonotype: A read error may be the cause here, since a much bigger clone is one base away. This chain links TRBV10-3 with TRBJ1-5, with a weak D call TRBD1 (5 bases). CDR3 length equals 13 residues. From germline, CDR1 is ENHRY and CDR2 SYGVKD. Written as DNA, the CDR3 is TGTGCCTTCAGGAAGGGGAGCAATCAGCCCCAGCATTTT. Encoded protein: CAFRKGSNQPQHF.

The genes are TRBV20-1 and TRBJ2-3, with D hard to call. Germline CDR1 DFQATT, CDR2 SNEGSKA (reference sequence). The CDR3 runs 13 residues. The germline V and J ends were trimmed by 5 bases and 3 bases, with 12 bases remaining between them. In nucleotides, the CDR3 is TGCAGTGCTGCCCCCCAGACTACAGATACGCAGTATTTT. Its protein is CSAAPQTTDTQYF.

As to this clonotype: Being one base from a much bigger clone, this may be a read error. The chain links TRBV13 to TRBJ1-1; 7 bases are a match to TRBD1. The CDR3 covers 18 residues. Per germline, CDR1 PRHDT and CDR2 FYEKMQ (reference sequence). CDR3 loop: CASSSLVDRDRVDNETFF. In nucleotides, the CDR3 is TGTGCCAGCAGCTCCCTAGTAGACAGGGATCGTGTGGACAATGAAACTTTCTTT.

This clonotype was found once. The CDR3 coding sequence is TGCAGTGCTAGAGAGGGGACAACCGGGGCCAACGTCCTGACTTTC. It is translated as CSAREGTTGANVLTF. The chain joins TRBV20-1 to TRBJ2-6, with D possibly matching TRBD1 (6 bases). Germline CDR1 DFQATT, CDR2 SNEGSKA (reference sequence). CDR3 size: 15 residues. Trimming removed 0 bases from V and 4 bases from J, with 10 bases in between.

This clonotype was picked up many times. The V and J genes are TRBV9 and TRBJ2-7; D may be TRBD2 (7 bases). The V and J ends lost 3 bases and 2 bases respectively, with 15 bases between them. The CDR3 is made up of 15 amino acids. Germline V gene lookup returns CDR1 SGDLS and CDR2 YYNGEE. The CDR3 region is CASSGGLAATYEQYF. The CDR3 region has the DNA TGTGCCAGCAGCGGGGGGCTAGCGGCGACCTACGAGCAGTACTTC.

This clonotype was seen at least ten times. This sequence joins TRBV20-1 and TRBJ1-1; a possible D gene is TRBD1 (6 bases). Germline V gives CDR1 DFQATT, CDR2 SNEGSKA (reference sequence). Trimming pared 3 bases from V and 4 bases from J, leaving 15 bases between. This CDR3 spans 14 amino acids. This chain's CDR3 is CSARAGGSVTEAFF. In nucleotides, the CDR3 is TGCAGTGCTAGGGCTGGGGGCTCGGTCACTGAAGCTTTCTTT.

This chain uses TRBV7-2 with TRBJ2-3, with D possibly matching TRBD1 (5 bases). V was pared by 5 bases and J by 2 bases, with 20 bases between. Germline CDR1 is SGHTA and CDR2 is FQGNSA. The CDR3 consists of 17 residues. CDR3 residues: CASSPRGIGATTDTQYF. The CDR3 DNA follows: TGTGCCAGCAGCCCTAGGGGTATAGGGGCGACCACAGATACGCAGTATTTT.

Only a few counts were recorded for this clonotype. This chain uses TRBV20-1 with TRBJ2-5; D is unclear. Looked up from germline, CDR1 is DFQATT and CDR2 is SNEGSKA (reference sequence). The CDR3 is 10 amino acids. V was cut by 0 bases and J by 12 bases, with 8 bases left in between. The CDR3 protein is CSARDLREYF. CDR3 DNA sequence: TGCAGTGCTAGAGACCTCCGCGAGTACTTC.

Regarding this clonotype: This clone may be a read error of a much larger clone one base away. The chain couples TRBV2 to TRBJ2-7; the D is unclear. In germline, CDR1 is SNHLY, CDR2 FYNNEI. V gave up 4 bases and J gave up 6 bases, with 13 bases separating them. The CDR3 has 13 amino acids. The CDR3 region is CASSGELGGEQYF. CDR3 nucleotides: TGTGCCAGCAGTGGAGAACTCGGCGGCGAGCAGTACTTC.

The chain recombines TRBV2 with TRBJ1-4; 7 bases match TRBD1. The V segment lost 10 bases and the J segment 8 bases; nucleotides outside the gene matches: 7. Germline CDR1 SNHLY, CDR2 FYNNEI. The CDR3 is made up of 12 amino acids. CDR3 region: CATGTDEEKLFF. The CDR3 nucleotides are TGTGCCACCGGGACAGACGAAGAAAAACTGTTTTTT.

This clonotype has a count of ten or more. J is TRBJ2-6 and V is TRBV6-2 or TRBV6-3; D gene ambiguous. Looked up from germline, CDR1 is MNHEY and CDR2 is SVGEGT. The CDR3 is 17 amino acids. Trimming removed 2 bases at V and 0 bases at J, with 11 bases between. The CDR3 coding sequence is TGTGCCAGCAGTTACCGTGTCAGACTCTCTGGGGCCAACGTCCTGACTTTC. This gives the protein CASSYRVRLSGANVLTF.

This clonotype was seen at least ten times. The CDR3 spells CAISIGADSPLHF. The DNA of the CDR3 is TGTGCCATCAGTATCGGGGCTGATTCACCCCTCCACTTT. This chain uses TRBV10-3 with TRBJ1-6, with a weak D call TRBD1 (5 bases). Per the germline V gene, CDR1 is ENHRY and CDR2 is SYGVKD. The length of the CDR3 is 13 residues. V lost 5 bases and J 8 bases, leaving 10 bases between the germline ends.

This clonotype was found many times. The chain links TRBV6-2 or TRBV6-3 to TRBJ2-7, with 11 positions matching TRBD1. Germline CDR1 is MNHEY and CDR2 is SVGEGT. Losses at the gene ends were 5 bases for V and 6 bases for J; bases not matched to a gene: 6. This CDR3 region has 14 residues. The CDR3 sequence is CASSRPGTGGEQYF. CDR3 sequence (DNA): TGTGCCAGCAGTCGTCCCGGGACAGGGGGCGAGCAGTACTTC.

This clonotype was detected only once. The chain is built from TRBV5-6 and TRBJ2-1, with D uncertain. This CDR3 has 16 residues. The V end lost 2 bases, the J end lost 0 bases, and 12 bases lay between the germline ends. Germline V gene sequence: CDR1 SGHDT, CDR2 YYEEEE. In DNA, the CDR3 is TGTGCCAGCAGCTTAAGACTCCGAGGCTCCTACAATGAGCAGTTCTTC. This encodes CASSLRLRGSYNEQFF.

A note on this clonotype: The germline gene is not matched at one end of the junction; a read error may be the cause. The gene calls are TRBV4-1 and TRBJ1-5; TRBD1 might be the D (5 bases). The germline V gene has CDR1 MGHRA and CDR2 YSYEKL. CDR3 length: 20 amino acids. CDR3 sequence: CVSSQDGGGRILHSNQPQHF. The CDR3 DNA is TGCGTCAGCAGCCAAGATGGGGGTGGGAGGATACTTCATAGCAATCAGCCCCAGCATTTT.

This clonotype has ten or more counts. The V call is TRBV20-1, the J call TRBJ1-2; D is ambiguous. The CDR3 extends over 11 amino acids. Trimming shortened V by 6 bases and J by 6 bases, and 11 bases separated the two germline ends. The V gene's germline CDR1 is DFQATT and CDR2 SNEGSKA (reference sequence). CDR3: CSAMDGDGYTF. Here the CDR3 DNA reads TGCAGTGCCATGGACGGAGATGGCTACACCTTC.

This clonotype was recorded at least ten times. The chain combines TRBV21-1 with TRBJ2-3; the table's D gene call, TRBD2, was not cross checked with the DNA. TRBV21-1 is noted as a pseudogene. CDR3 length: 16 amino acids. CDR3 loop: CASSNGSGGLTDTQYF. The CDR3 bases are TGTGCCAGCAGCAATGGTAGCGGGGGCTTGACAGATACGCAGTATTTT.

This clonotype was found a few times. The V call is TRBV28, the J call TRBJ1-1; D is possibly TRBD1 (6 bases). Trimming removed 5 bases from V and 5 bases from J, with 12 bases in between. CDR1 MDHEN and CDR2 SYDVKM come from the germline V gene. CDR3 length: 13 amino acids. The CDR3 here is CASSGRRGTEAFF. In DNA, the CDR3 is TGTGCCAGCAGTGGTCGCAGGGGTACTGAAGCTTTCTTT.

This clonotype was seen many times. One junction end does not reproduce the germline sequence, and a read error may be involved. This rearrangement joins TRBV5-1 to TRBJ1-1, with a weak D call TRBD1 (6 bases). The germline V gene has CDR1 SGHRS and CDR2 YFSETQ. This CDR3 comprises 15 residues. The CDR3: CASSLVGGRNTEAFF. Here the CDR3 DNA reads TGTGCCAGCAGCTTAGTAGGGGGGCGGAACACTGAAGCTTTCTTT.

This clonotype came up many times. This chain joins TRBV20-1 and TRBJ2-7, with 8 nucleotides matching TRBD2. J was trimmed by 9 bases and V by 6 bases; bases with no gene match: 10. The CDR3 length is 12 residues. Looked up from germline, CDR1 is DFQATT and CDR2 is SNEGSKA (reference sequence). The CDR3 nucleotides are TGCAGTGCATCCCGGGGGGGCTTAGGGCAGTACTTC. This encodes CSASRGGLGQYF.